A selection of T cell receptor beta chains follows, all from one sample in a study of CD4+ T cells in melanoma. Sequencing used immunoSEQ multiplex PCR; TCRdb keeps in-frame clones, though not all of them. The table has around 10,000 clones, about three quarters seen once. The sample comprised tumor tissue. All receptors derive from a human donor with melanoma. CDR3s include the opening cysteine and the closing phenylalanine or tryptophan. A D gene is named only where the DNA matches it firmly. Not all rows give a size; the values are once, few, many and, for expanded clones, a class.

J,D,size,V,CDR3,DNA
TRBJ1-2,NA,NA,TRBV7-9,CASSLAGTEMEGYTF,TGTGCCAGCAGCTTAGCTGGGACCGAGATGGAAGGCTACACCTTC
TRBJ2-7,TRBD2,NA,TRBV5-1,CASSLLTSGLYEQYF,TGCGCCAGCAGCTTGTTGACTAGCGGGCTCTACGAGCAGTACTTC
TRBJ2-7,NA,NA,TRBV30,CAWSPGYEQYF,TGTGCCTGGAGCCCCGGGTATGAGCAGTACTTC
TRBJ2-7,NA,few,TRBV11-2,CASSLGPGFGYEQYF,TGTGCCAGCAGCTTGGGACCGGGGTTCGGCTACGAGCAGTACTTC
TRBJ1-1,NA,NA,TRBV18,CASSPITLGAGGDTEAFF,TGTGCCAGCTCACCAATCACATTGGGGGCCGGGGGGGACACTGAAGCTTTCTTT
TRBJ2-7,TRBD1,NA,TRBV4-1,CASSDVQGGSYEQYF,TGCGCCAGCAGTGACGTACAGGGGGGTTCCTACGAGCAGTACTTC
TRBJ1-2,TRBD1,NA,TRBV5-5,CASSFRGQGNGYTF,TGTGCCAGCAGCTTCCGGGGACAGGGGAATGGCTACACCTTC
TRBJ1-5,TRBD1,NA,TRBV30,CAWSGTGLQPQHF,TGTGCCTGGAGTGGGACAGGGCTTCAGCCCCAGCATTTT
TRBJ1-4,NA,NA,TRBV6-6,CASSLTAGSGLFF,TGTGCCAGCAGCCTGACTGCCGGTTCTGGACTGTTTTTT
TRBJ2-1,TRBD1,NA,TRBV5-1,CASSRWTGFNEQFF,TGCGCCAGCAGCCGATGGACAGGGTTTAATGAGCAGTTCTTC
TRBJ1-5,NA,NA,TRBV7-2,CASSQLRANNQPQHF,TGTGCCAGCAGCCAACTCCGGGCCAACAATCAGCCCCAGCATTTT
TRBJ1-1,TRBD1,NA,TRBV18,CASSPDRGSTEAFF,TGTGCCAGCTCACCAGACAGGGGAAGTACTGAAGCTTTCTTT
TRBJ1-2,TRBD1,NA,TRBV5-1,CASSLASGGRNSGYGYTF,TGCGCCAGCAGCTTGGCCTCAGGGGGACGTAACTCTGGCTATGGCTACACCTTC
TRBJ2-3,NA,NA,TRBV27,CATPVYWPSPTDTQYF,TGTGCCACCCCAGTTTATTGGCCTAGCCCCACAGATACGCAGTATTTT
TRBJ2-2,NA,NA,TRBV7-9,CASIDGAGELFF,TGTGCCAGCATCGACGGGGCCGGGGAGCTGTTTTTT
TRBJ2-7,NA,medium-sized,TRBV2,CASSEGRVSYEQYF,TGTGCCAGCAGTGAAGGCAGAGTGTCATACGAGCAGTACTTC
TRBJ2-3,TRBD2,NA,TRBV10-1,CASSVAGATDTQYF,TGCGCCAGCAGTGTAGCGGGAGCCACAGATACGCAGTATTTT
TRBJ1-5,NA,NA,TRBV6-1,CASSDWGFYSNQPQHF,TGTGCCAGCAGTGATTGGGGATTCTATAGCAATCAGCCCCAGCATTTT
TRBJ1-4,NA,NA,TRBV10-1,CASSEKVDEKLFF,TGCGCCAGCAGTGAAAAGGTGGATGAAAAACTGTTTTTT
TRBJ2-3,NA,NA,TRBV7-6,CASSPGPPSGTDTQYF,TGTGCCAGCTCCCCGGGACCCCCGTCTGGCACAGATACGCAGTATTTT
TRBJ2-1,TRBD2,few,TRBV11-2,CASSLDVSGGYYNEQFF,TGTGCCAGCAGCTTAGATGTTAGCGGGGGATATTACAATGAGCAGTTCTTC
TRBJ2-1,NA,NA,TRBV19,CASVPQGGARGEQFF,TGTGCCAGCGTCCCCCAGGGGGGGGCGAGAGGTGAGCAGTTCTTC
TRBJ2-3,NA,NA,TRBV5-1,CASSLAGRQQGDTQYF,TGCGCCAGCAGCTTGGCAGGCCGGCAACAGGGAGATACGCAGTATTTT
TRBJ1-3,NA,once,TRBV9,CASRPHEGGNTIYF,TGTGCCAGCAGACCACATGAGGGAGGAAACACCATATATTTT
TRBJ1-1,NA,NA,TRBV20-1,CSAHPRVEAFF,TGCAGTGCGCATCCGCGGGTAGAAGCTTTCTTT
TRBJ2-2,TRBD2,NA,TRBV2,CATYFRVRGGENTGELFF,TGTGCCACCTACTTTAGGGTACGCGGGGGAGAAAACACCGGGGAGCTGTTTTTT
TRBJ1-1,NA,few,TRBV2,CASRAGQSKNTEAFF,TGTGCCAGCAGGGCGGGACAATCTAAGAACACTGAAGCTTTCTTT
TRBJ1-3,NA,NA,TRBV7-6,CASSFNQRSAGNTIYF,TGTGCCAGCAGCTTCAACCAGAGGTCGGCGGGAAACACCATATATTTT